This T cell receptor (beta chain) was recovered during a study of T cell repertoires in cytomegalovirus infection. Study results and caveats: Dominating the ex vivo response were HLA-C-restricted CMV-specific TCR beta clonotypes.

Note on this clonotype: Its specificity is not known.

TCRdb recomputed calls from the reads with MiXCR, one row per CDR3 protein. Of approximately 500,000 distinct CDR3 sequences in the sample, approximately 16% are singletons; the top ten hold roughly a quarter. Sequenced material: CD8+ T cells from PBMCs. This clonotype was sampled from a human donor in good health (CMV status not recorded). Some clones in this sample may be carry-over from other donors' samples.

The DNA of the CDR3 is TGTGCCAGCAGCACCCCCGGGACTAGAAAAAGAGAGACCCAGTACTTC. Protein sequence: CASSTPGTRKRETQYF. The chain joins TRBV7-6 to TRBJ2-5, with 8 bases identical to TRBD2. The V gene end was trimmed by 5 bases and the J gene end by 4 bases; junction bases not matched to a gene: 12. The length of the CDR3 is 16 residues. Germline loops: CDR1 SGHVS, CDR2 FNYEAQ.